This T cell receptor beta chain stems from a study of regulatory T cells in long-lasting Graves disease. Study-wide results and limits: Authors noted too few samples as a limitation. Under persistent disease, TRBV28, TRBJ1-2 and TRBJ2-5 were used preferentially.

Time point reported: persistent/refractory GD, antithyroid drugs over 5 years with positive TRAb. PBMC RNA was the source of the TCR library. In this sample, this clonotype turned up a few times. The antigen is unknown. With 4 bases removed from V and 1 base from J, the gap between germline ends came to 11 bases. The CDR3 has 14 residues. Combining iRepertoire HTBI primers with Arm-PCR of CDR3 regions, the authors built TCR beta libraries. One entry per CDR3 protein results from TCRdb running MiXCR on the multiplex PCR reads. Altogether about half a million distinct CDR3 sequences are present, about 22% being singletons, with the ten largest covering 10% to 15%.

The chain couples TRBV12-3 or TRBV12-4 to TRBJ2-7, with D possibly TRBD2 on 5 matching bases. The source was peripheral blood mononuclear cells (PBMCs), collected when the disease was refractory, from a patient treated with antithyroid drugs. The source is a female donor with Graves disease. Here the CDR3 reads CASSYISVSYEQYF. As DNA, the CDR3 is TGTGCCAGCAGTTATATTAGCGTTTCCTACGAGCAGTACTTC.